This TCR beta chain is drawn from a study of cytomegalovirus exposure and HLA in healthy donors. Study-wide findings and caveats: About 150 TCR beta chains were listed as cytomegalovirus-associated.

A multiplex PCR was run with 60 Vbeta primers and 13 Jbeta primers. The protocol was immunoSEQ multiplex PCR, while the TCRdb copy is restricted to in-frame clones and leaves out a portion. This repertoire shows some 150,000 clones, approximately 80% found once; its top ten account for 3.5% to 5.5%. The CDR3 spans 15 residues. In germline, CDR1 is GTSNPN, CDR2 SVGIG (reference sequence). With 7 bases clipped from V and 0 bases from J, the junction kept 12 bases outside the gene matches. As concerns this clone: The antigen is unknown.

The donors comprised healthy bone marrow donors. There were likely unrecorded immune exposures, though donors were nominally healthy when sampled. The sequencing input was PBMCs. The origin of this receptor is a middle-aged woman in good health and CMV-seropositive. The chain is built from TRBV30 and TRBJ2-7, with 7 bases lining up with TRBD2. DNA of the CDR3: TGTGCCTCGAAAAAAAGGGGAGGGAGCTCCTACGAGCAGTACTTC. This gives the protein CASKKRGGSSYEQYF.